The subject of this entry is one T cell receptor (beta chain). TCRdb reprocessed the 5' RACE reads with MiXCR, giving one entry per CDR3 protein. The sample shows some 150,000 distinct CDR3 sequences, under 45% of them seen only once. The CDR3 is made up of 16 amino acids. CDR1 SGHRS and CDR2 YFSETQ come from the germline V gene. The ends were cut back, 4 bases at V and 0 bases at J, with 14 bases in the middle. The data derive from a study of CD8 T cells in ankylosing spondylitis. The chain combines TRBV5-1 with TRBJ2-1, with D perhaps matching TRBD1 (7 bases). Sequenced: synovial fluid, either unsorted or a sorted T cell fraction (not recorded which). The source is a male donor with ankylosing spondylitis. CDR3 DNA: TGCGCCAGCAGCCCGGCGGGGACAGCCTCCTACAATGAGCAGTTCTTC. Protein sequence: CASSPAGTASYNEQFF.